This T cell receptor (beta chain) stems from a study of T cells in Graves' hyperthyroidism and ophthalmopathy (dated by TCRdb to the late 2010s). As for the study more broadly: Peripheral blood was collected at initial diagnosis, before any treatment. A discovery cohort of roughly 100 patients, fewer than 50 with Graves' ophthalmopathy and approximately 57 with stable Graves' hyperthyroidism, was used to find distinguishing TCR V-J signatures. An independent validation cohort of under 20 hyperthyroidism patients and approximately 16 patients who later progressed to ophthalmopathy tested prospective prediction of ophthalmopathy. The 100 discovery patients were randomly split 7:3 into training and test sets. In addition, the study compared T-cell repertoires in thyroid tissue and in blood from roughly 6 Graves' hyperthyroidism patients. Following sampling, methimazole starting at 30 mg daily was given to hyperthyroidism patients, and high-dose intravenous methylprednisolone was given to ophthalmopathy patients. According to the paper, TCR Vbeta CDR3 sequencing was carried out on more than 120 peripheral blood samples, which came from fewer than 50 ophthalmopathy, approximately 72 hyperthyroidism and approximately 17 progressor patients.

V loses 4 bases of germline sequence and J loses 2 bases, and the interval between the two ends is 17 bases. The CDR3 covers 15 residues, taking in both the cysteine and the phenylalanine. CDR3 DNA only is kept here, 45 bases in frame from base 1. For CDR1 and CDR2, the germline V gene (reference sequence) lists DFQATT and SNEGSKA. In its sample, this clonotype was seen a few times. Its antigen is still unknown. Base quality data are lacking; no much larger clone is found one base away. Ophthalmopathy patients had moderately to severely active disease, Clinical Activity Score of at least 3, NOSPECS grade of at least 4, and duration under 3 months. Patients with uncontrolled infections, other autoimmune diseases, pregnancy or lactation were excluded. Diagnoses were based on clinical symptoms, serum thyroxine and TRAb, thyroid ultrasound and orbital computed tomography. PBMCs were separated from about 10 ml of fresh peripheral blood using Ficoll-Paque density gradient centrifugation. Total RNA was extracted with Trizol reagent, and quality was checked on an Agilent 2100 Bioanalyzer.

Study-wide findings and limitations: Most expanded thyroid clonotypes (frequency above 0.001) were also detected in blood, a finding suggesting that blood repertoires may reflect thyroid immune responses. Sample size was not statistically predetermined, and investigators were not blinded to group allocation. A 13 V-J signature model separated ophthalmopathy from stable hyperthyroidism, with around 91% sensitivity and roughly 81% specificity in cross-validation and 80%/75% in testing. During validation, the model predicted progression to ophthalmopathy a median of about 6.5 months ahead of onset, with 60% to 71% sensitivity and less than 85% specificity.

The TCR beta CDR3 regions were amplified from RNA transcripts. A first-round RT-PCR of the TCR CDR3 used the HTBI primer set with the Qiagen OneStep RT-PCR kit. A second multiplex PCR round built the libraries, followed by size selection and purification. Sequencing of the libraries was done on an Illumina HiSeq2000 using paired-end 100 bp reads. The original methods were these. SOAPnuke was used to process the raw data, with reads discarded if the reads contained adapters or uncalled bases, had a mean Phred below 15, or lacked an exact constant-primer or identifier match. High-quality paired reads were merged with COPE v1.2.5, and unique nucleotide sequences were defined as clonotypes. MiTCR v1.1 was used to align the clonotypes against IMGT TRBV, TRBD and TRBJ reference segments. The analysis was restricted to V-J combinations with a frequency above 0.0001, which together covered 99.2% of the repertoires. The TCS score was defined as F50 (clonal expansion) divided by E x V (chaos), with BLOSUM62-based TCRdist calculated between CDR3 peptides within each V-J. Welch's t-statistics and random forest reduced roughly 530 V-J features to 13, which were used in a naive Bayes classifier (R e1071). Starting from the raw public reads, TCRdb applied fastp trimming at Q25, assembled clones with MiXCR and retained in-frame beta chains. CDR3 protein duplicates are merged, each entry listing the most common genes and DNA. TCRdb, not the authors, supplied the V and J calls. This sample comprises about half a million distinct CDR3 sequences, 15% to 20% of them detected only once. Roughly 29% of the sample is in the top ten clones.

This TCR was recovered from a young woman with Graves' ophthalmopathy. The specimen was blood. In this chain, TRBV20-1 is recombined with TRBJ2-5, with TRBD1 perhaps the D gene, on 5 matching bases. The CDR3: CSAMGSRTPQETQYF. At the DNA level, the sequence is TGCAGTGCTATGGGTAGTCGGACACCTCAAGAGACCCAGTACTTC.